The TCR beta chain described here comes from a study of T cell responses to AZD1222 COVID-19 vaccine. Study outcomes and limitations: Repertoire samples came only from after the peak T cell response. Spike-specific TCR breadth and depth rose after two AZD1222 doses. Most donors were white British, females outnumbered males, and clonal diversity was possibly underestimated.

Some clones are missing from TCRdb's copy, which holds only in-frame ones; the method was immunoSEQ multiplex PCR. The sample lists over 110,000 clones, 75% to 95% occurring once. This clone was seen only once. Its antigen is undetermined. Specimen: peripheral blood, collected on day 0 of AZD1222 vaccination. This TCR was recovered from an adult in good health.

CDR3 region: CASSLRQGMGGYTF. CDR3 DNA sequence: TGTGCCAGCAGCTTAAGACAGGGGATGGGTGGCTACACCTTC. The gene calls are TRBV7-9 and TRBJ1-2, with 8 bases identical to TRBD1. Germline CDR1 SEHNR, CDR2 FQNEAQ (reference sequence). There are 14 residues in the CDR3. Trimming at V came to 2 bases and at J to 7 bases, leaving 6 bases not matched to a gene.